This T cell receptor (beta chain) is drawn from a study of blood T cell repertoires in COVID-19. Only in-frame clones appear in the TCRdb table, and some are missing; sequencing was by immunoSEQ multiplex PCR. The table includes 95,000 to 100,000 clones, 70% to 90% detected once. The germline gives CDR1 WNHNN, CDR2 SYGVQD (reference sequence). V shed 2 bases, J shed 1 base, and the junction held 2 bases outside the gene matches. The CDR3 totals 16 residues. V and J are TRBV10-1 and TRBJ2-4; the match to TRBD1 covers 10 bases. Sequences were obtained from peripheral blood. This clonotype was obtained from a woman aged 25 to 39 with acute or convalescent COVID-19. The CDR3, as DNA: TGCGCCAGCAGTGAGACGGGACAGGGGGCCAAAAACATTCAGTACTTC. As protein: CASSETGQGAKNIQYF.